Listed here is a single T cell receptor (beta chain). The data stem from a study of blood T cell repertoires in COVID-19. Data came from immunoSEQ multiplex PCR; TCRdb stores just in-frame clones and leaves some out. Among tens of thousands of clones, around 87% were seen once, and the ten largest hold roughly 6.5%. The sequence came from a man aged 45-65 years with active COVID-19. The sample taken for sequencing was peripheral blood.

The CDR3 coding sequence is TGCGCCAGCAGCACCGGGGGGAACACTGAAGCTTTCTTT. Protein sequence: CASSTGGNTEAFF. This chain links TRBV5-1 with TRBJ1-1; TRBD1 might be the D (5 bases). The CDR3 spans 13 residues. Germline-derived CDR1 and CDR2 are SGHRS and YFSETQ. The ends were cut back, 4 bases at V and 1 base at J, with 8 bases in the middle.